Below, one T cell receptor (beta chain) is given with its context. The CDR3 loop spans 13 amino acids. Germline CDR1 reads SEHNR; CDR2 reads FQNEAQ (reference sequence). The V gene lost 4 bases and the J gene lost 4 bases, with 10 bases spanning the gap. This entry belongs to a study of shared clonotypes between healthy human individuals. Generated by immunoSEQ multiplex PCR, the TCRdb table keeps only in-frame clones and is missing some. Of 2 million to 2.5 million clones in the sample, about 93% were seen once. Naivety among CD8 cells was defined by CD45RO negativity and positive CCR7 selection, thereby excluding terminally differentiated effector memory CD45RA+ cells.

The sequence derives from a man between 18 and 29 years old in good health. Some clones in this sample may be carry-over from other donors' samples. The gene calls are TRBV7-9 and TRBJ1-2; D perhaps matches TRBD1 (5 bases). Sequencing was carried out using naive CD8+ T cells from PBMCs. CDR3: CASSYGAAYGYTF. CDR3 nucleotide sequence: TGTGCCAGCAGCTACGGGGCAGCCTATGGCTACACCTTC. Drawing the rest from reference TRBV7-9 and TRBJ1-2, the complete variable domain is DTGVSQNPRHKITKRGQNVTFRCDPISEHNRLYWYRQTLGQGPEFLTYFQNEAQLEKSRLLSDRFSAERPKGSFSTLEIQRTEQGDSAMYLCASSYGAAYGYTFGSGTRLTVV.